This is a list of T cell receptor beta chains from one sample in a study of blood T cells in healthy people across ages. TCRdb re-derived calls from the 5' RACE reads in MiXCR, one entry per CDR3 protein. Of some 1.4 million distinct CDR3 sequences listed, roughly 40% were seen once; the top ten hold approximately 7.9%. Specimen: blood. Receptor source: a young woman in good health. The conserved cysteine and the conserved F or W are not part of the CDR3 here. Fields, in order: D gene, V gene, CDR3 length, J gene, CDR3 protein. The D gene is left open where the match is weak.

NA,TRBV20-1,13,NA,SARDPGLANYEQY
TRBD1,TRBV18,14,TRBJ2-7,ASSQNTGQVYNEQY
NA,TRBV20-1,12,TRBJ2-4,SATSAQAKNIQY
NA,TRBV7-2,13,TRBJ2-3,ASSLMADSTDTQY
NA,TRBV7-2,15,TRBJ2-7,ASSLATSSTANYEQY
TRBD1,TRBV10-3,12,TRBJ2-2,AINPRQGTGELF
NA,TRBV24-1,13,TRBJ2-7,ATSDSLGAKDEQY
NA,TRBV27,12,NA,ASSLNEWGNEQY
TRBD1,TRBV5-1,15,TRBJ2-5,ASSLLRVDRYQETQY
NA,TRBV7-8,13,TRBJ2-7,ASSLAGPNSYEQY
NA,TRBV3-1,15,TRBJ2-3,ASSQEIVAPGTDTQY
NA,TRBV7-2,8,TRBJ2-1,ASSGLMLF
TRBD1,TRBV12-3/TRBV12-4,10,NA,ASTGTGFEQY
NA,TRBV12-3/TRBV12-4,14,TRBJ1-5,ASSSGGTRSYQPQH
TRBD2,TRBV15,12,TRBJ2-1,ATSAYAGDNEQF
NA,TRBV29-1,15,TRBJ2-1,SVEGWFSGRRRSEQF
NA,TRBV20-1,11,TRBJ2-2,SARPENFGELF
NA,TRBV7-2,12,TRBJ1-2,ASSLVRRNYGYT
TRBD1,TRBV10-3,15,TRBJ2-2,ATTGTGGGVNTGELF
NA,TRBV7-2,12,NA,ASSTRATSYEQY
TRBD1,TRBV20-1,14,TRBJ1-1,SASDPRTGLNTEAF
NA,TRBV6-2/TRBV6-3,14,TRBJ2-3,ASSPPAGGPIDTQY
TRBD2,TRBV20-1,15,TRBJ2-3,SARDPRTSLVPDTQY
TRBD2,TRBV3-1,15,TRBJ2-5,ASSQGIAGGRSEEQY
NA,TRBV12-5,13,TRBJ2-5,ASGLVGQGGDEQY
NA,TRBV7-2,12,TRBJ1-2,ASSSRQTSYGYT
TRBD2,TRBV11-3,11,TRBJ2-5,ASKGGEGETQY
NA,TRBV21-1,15,TRBJ2-3,ASSKGGLDYRTDTQY
NA,TRBV20-1,13,TRBJ1-6,SARDPAGVNSPLH
TRBD2,TRBV12-3/TRBV12-4,13,TRBJ2-1,ASRPRLAGYNEQF
TRBD1,TRBV12-3/TRBV12-4,13,TRBJ1-2,ASSISGTELYGYT
NA,TRBV6-5,12,TRBJ1-2,ASSSYQGNYGYT
NA,TRBV5-1,15,TRBJ1-2,ASSTDGTGLTNYGYT
NA,TRBV6-1,13,TRBJ2-1,ASSEPLMTLTEQF
TRBD1,TRBV6-1,14,TRBJ1-2,ASRGPIRDREYGYT
NA,TRBV5-1,15,TRBJ2-1,ASSFRGGTRTYNEQF
TRBD2,TRBV9,13,TRBJ2-1,ASSAGLAGAGEQF
NA,TRBV12-3/TRBV12-4,13,TRBJ2-1,ASSLSSSAYNEQF
NA,TRBV9,14,TRBJ1-3,ASSPPGSHSGNTIY
TRBD2,TRBV12-3/TRBV12-4,18,NA,ASSFVLEKASGGDQETQF
NA,TRBV7-3,17,TRBJ2-1,ASSPDPIEWGEGYNEQF
NA,TRBV20-1,12,TRBJ1-5,SAMMGYGNQPQH
TRBD2,TRBV20-1,13,TRBJ2-7,SADLQAGGAYEQY
TRBD1,TRBV5-1,13,TRBJ1-5,ASSYTTGSNQPQH
NA,TRBV29-1,15,TRBJ1-1,SVVRGGAHPMNTEAF
NA,TRBV16,11,TRBJ1-1,ASSHSGHTEAF
NA,TRBV4-1,13,TRBJ2-2,ASSQGALNTGELF
NA,TRBV15,15,TRBJ1-1,ATSRGWAGQGSTEAF
NA,TRBV4-2,14,TRBJ1-2,ASSQDLVGMVYGYT
NA,TRBV2,11,TRBJ1-2,ASSDWSNYGYT
TRBD1,TRBV20-1,14,TRBJ2-2,SARDPGTGNTGELF
TRBD2,TRBV20-1,12,TRBJ2-1,SARLSGRQNEQF
NA,TRBV12-3/TRBV12-4,13,TRBJ2-7,ASSSAGILFHEQY
TRBD2,TRBV3-1,14,NA,ASSHQAGLSYNEQY
NA,TRBV12-3/TRBV12-4,13,TRBJ2-7,ASSLGDTGLGEQY